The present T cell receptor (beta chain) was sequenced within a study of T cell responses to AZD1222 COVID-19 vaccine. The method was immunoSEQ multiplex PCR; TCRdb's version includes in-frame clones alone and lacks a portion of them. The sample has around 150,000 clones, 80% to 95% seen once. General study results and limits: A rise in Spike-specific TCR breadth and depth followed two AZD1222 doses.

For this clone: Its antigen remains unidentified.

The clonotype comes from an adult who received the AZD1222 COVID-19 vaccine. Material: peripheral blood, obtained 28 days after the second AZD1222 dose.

The chain's CDR3 is CASSIGRLPSEQYF. CDR3 nucleotide sequence: TGTGCCAGTAGTATTGGGAGACTACCGAGCGAGCAGTACTTC. This chain joins TRBV19 and TRBJ2-7; maybe TRBD2 (5 bases). Per the germline V gene, CDR1 is LNHDA and CDR2 is SQIVND (reference sequence). Trimming removed 3 bases from V and 6 bases from J, with 15 bases in between. CDR3 size: 14 residues.